This T cell receptor (beta chain) emerged from a study of CD8+ T cells in alopecia areata. V gave up 5 bases and J gave up 2 bases; unmatched junction bases: 7. The germline V gene has CDR1 MNHEY and CDR2 SMNVEV (reference sequence). The CDR3 is made up of 16 amino acids. General study points: TCR sharing was clearer in mice than between patients, perhaps partly owing to patient HLA diversity. Uncertainty about whether baseline CD8+ expansion is linked to response remains, with one nonresponder.

Comments on this clone: Its target is not known.

Following RNA extraction, reverse transcription yielded cDNA that acted as the sequencing template. Sequencing used immunoSEQ multiplex PCR; TCRdb keeps in-frame clones, though not all of them. The sample includes 150,000 to 200,000 clones, under 70% of them seen just once. The treatment here: oral pan-JAK inhibitor, 5-10 mg twice daily. Lesional scalp punch biopsies and peripheral blood came from alopecia areata patients. Cell sorting on a FACSAria was used to separate CD4+ and CD8+ T cells from the PBMCs. This receptor was taken from a human donor with alopecia areata. The chain couples TRBV27 to TRBJ2-7; 12 bases match TRBD2. The source was CD4+ T cells sorted from blood, collected at week 4, from a patient treated with tofacitinib. The CDR3: CASSPDRLAGAYEQYF. The CDR3 nucleotides read TGTGCCAGCAGTCCAGACCGACTAGCGGGGGCCTACGAGCAGTACTTC.